The next 15 T cell receptor beta chains were all read from a single sample in a study of cytomegalovirus exposure and HLA in healthy donors. With 60 Vbeta and 13 Jbeta primers, the PCR was carried out. Some clones are missing from TCRdb's copy, which holds only in-frame ones; the method was immunoSEQ multiplex PCR. The profile covers roughly 160,000 clones, with about 71% appearing a single time and approximately 2.8% taken by the ten largest. The sample consisted of PBMCs. The source is a woman aged 25 to 39 in good health and CMV-seronegative.

The chain recombines TRBV4-1 with TRBJ1-5; D remains unclear. CDR1 and CDR2 from the germline V gene are MGHRA and YSYEKL. Trimming pared 4 bases from V and 11 bases from J, leaving 24 bases between. This CDR3 contains 16 residues. In DNA, the CDR3 is TGCGCCAGCAGCCTCTCACTGGCGGGAGGGAAGGAGTCCCAGCATTTT. Its translation is CASSLSLAGGKESQHF.

This chain joins TRBV13 and TRBJ2-6, with D possibly TRBD1 on 6 matching bases. Trimming cost V 5 bases and J 1 base, with 18 bases left between them. The CDR3 consists of 18 residues. Germline V gene sequence: CDR1 PRHDT, CDR2 FYEKMQ (reference sequence). CDR3 residues: CASSPQQGPLSGANVLTF. CDR3 bases: TGTGCCAGCAGCCCCCAACAGGGACCCCTTTCTGGGGCCAACGTCCTGACTTTC.

The CDR3 nucleotides are TGTGCCAGCAGACCGGAGGGGAGCATCTACGAGCAGTACTTC. The encoded protein is CASRPEGSIYEQYF. V and J are TRBV6-5 and TRBJ2-7; the D gene is possibly TRBD2 (6 bases). The germline CDR1 and CDR2 sequences are MNHEY and SVGAGI. V lost 6 bases and J 3 bases, leaving 15 bases between the germline ends. This CDR3 comprises 14 residues.

This chain connects TRBV7-6 to TRBJ2-2, with TRBD1 matching 7 bases. The CDR3 runs 16 residues. V shed 4 bases, J shed 0 bases, and the junction held 5 bases outside the gene matches. The germline gives CDR1 SGHVS, CDR2 FNYEAQ. The CDR3: CASSSSDRPNTGELFF. The CDR3 region has the DNA TGTGCCAGCAGCTCTTCGGACAGGCCGAACACCGGGGAGCTGTTTTTT.

The chain has TRBV19 and TRBJ2-1; no firm D call. Trimming removed 7 bases at V and 1 base at J, with 11 bases between. The germline V gene has CDR1 LNHDA and CDR2 SQIVND (reference sequence). This CDR3 has 14 residues. CDR3 protein: CASNAARSYNEQFF. The CDR3 coding sequence is TGTGCCAGTAATGCCGCGCGATCCTACAATGAGCAGTTCTTC.

The chain combines TRBV19 with TRBJ1-3; D gene unclear. Germline lookup yields CDR1 LNHDA and CDR2 SQIVND (reference sequence). Trimming removed 5 bases from V and 8 bases from J, with 7 bases in between. The CDR3 sequence is 11 residues long. The CDR3 sequence: CASSRDYTIYF. The CDR3 coding sequence is TGTGCCAGTAGTCGGGATTACACCATATATTTT.

This clone has more than one count but fewer than ten. The chain employs TRBV18 and TRBJ1-3; tentative D call: TRBD1 (6 bases). Looked up from germline, CDR1 is KGHSH and CDR2 is LQKENI. The CDR3 length is 16 residues. The V end lost 6 bases, the J end lost 2 bases, and 17 bases lay between the germline ends. This CDR3 is CASSTDQGSPGNTIYF. The CDR3 DNA sequence: TGTGCCAGCTCGACCGATCAGGGGTCACCTGGAAACACCATATATTTT.

This chain connects TRBV4-1 to TRBJ2-3; 8 bases fit TRBD2. The CDR3 is made up of 13 amino acids. Trimming removed 8 bases from V and 1 base from J; junction bases left unmatched: 2. From germline, CDR1 is MGHRA and CDR2 YSYEKL. The CDR3 reads CASAGGGTDTQYF. The CDR3 DNA is TGCGCCAGCGCGGGGGGCGGCACAGATACGCAGTATTTT.

The chain recombines TRBV11-1 with TRBJ1-1, with a possible D match to TRBD1 (5 bases). The CDR3 totals 15 residues. In germline, CDR1 is SGHAT, CDR2 FQDESV (reference sequence). Trimming stripped 0 bases from V and 0 bases from J, with 8 bases between. The CDR3 nucleotides are TGTGCCAGCAGCTTAGCGCGGGGGATGAACACTGAAGCTTTCTTT. Translating it yields CASSLARGMNTEAFF.

J is TRBJ1-5 and V is TRBV6-1; D is uncertain. The CDR3 runs to 13 residues. The V end was cut by 2 bases, the J end by 6 bases, with 8 bases between. The germline gives CDR1 MNHNS, CDR2 SASEGT. The CDR3 coding sequence is TGTGCCAGCAGTGAAAGGGAGGGTCAGCCCCAGCATTTT. Translating it yields CASSEREGQPQHF.

The chain is built from TRBV30 and TRBJ2-7; TRBD1 matches 8 bases. CDR1 and CDR2 from the germline V gene are GTSNPN and SVGIG (reference sequence). The CDR3 contains 14 residues. Losses at the gene ends were 2 bases for V and 2 bases for J; bases not matched to a gene: 5. CDR3 in amino acids: CAWSPGTGAYEQYF. CDR3 sequence (DNA): TGTGCCTGGAGTCCCGGGACAGGAGCCTACGAGCAGTACTTC.

In this sample, this clone turned up a few times. V usage is TRBV7-2 and J usage is TRBJ1-2; the D gene is possibly TRBD1 (6 bases). The CDR3 runs to 15 residues. The V gene lost 1 base and the J gene lost 3 bases, with 12 bases spanning the gap. CDR1 is SGHTA, CDR2 FQGNSA, per germline. The CDR3 loop reads CASSLDFWTDYGYTF. DNA for the CDR3: TGTGCCAGCAGCTTAGACTTCTGGACAGACTATGGCTACACCTTC.

The gene calls are TRBV5-5 and TRBJ1-2, with 7 bases aligning to TRBD1. Looked up from germline, CDR1 is SGHKS and CDR2 is YYEKEE (reference sequence). Losses at the gene ends were 2 bases for V and 4 bases for J; bases not matched to a gene: 8. CDR3 length equals 15 residues. The CDR3 loop reads CASSLLRQGLYGYTF. CDR3 DNA: TGTGCCAGCAGCTTACTTCGACAGGGACTCTATGGCTACACCTTC.

The rearrangement links TRBV19 to TRBJ1-2; D possibly corresponds to TRBD1 (6 bases). This CDR3 has 14 residues. Deletions cut 3 bases from V and 1 base from J, with 9 bases between. Germline V lookup: CDR1 LNHDA, CDR2 SQIVND (reference sequence). The CDR3 sequence is CASSIGQSNYGYTF. The CDR3 DNA is TGTGCCAGTAGTATTGGACAGAGTAACTATGGCTACACCTTC.

This clone was counted between two and nine times. This chain links TRBV7-9 with TRBJ1-1; 8 bases align to TRBD1. Germline V gene data show CDR1 as SEHNR and CDR2 as FQNEAQ (reference sequence). With 4 bases clipped from V and 8 bases from J, the junction kept 3 bases outside the gene matches. This CDR3 comprises 12 residues. The CDR3 region has the DNA TGTGCCAGCAGCTCGACAGGGGTGGAAGCTTTCTTT. Encoded protein: CASSSTGVEAFF. Full variable domain (missing parts from reference TRBV7-9 and TRBJ1-1): DTGVSQNPRHKITKRGQNVTFRCDPISEHNRLYWYRQTLGQGPEFLTYFQNEAQLEKSRLLSDRFSAERPKGSFSTLEIQRTEQGDSAMYLCASSSTGVEAFFGQGTRLTVV.